A single count supports the clone carrying this TCR beta chain. Germline V gives CDR1 SGHNT, CDR2 YYREEE (reference sequence). There are 17 residues in the CDR3. V was cut by 0 bases and J by 5 bases, with 17 bases left in between. Original handling: Amplified reference gene primers provided the basis for estimating nucleated cell counts. TCRdb's table, derived via immunoSEQ multiplex PCR, lists solely in-frame clones and lacks some. V and J calls and clone size are as listed in that table; D and trimming were resolved from the DNA. The top ten hold under 0.95% of the sample, which has roughly 250,000 clones, about 89% seen once. These data originate in a study of blood T cell repertoires in COVID-19.

The TCR originated in a man aged 25-45 years with acute or convalescent COVID-19. Sequenced material: peripheral blood. This chain joins TRBV5-4 and TRBJ2-2, with D perhaps TRBD2 (5 bases). CDR3 DNA: TGTGCCAGCAGCTTGGGGTACGAAGGGCGGAGGACCGGGGAGCTGTTTTTT. This encodes CASSLGYEGRRTGELFF.